These 20 T cell receptor beta chains were sequenced from one sample in a study of shared clonotypes between healthy human individuals (dated by TCRdb to about 2020). For the CD8 naive samples, CD45RO-negative cells were positively selected for CCR7, yielding a CD45RA+CCR7+ population from which TemRA cells were excluded. The library was built by means of the immunoSEQ multiplex PCR assay. Entries here come from immuneACCESS through TCRdb and include only in-frame sequences with V and J called. Some clones fail to appear in such tables; in the studies checked, an unresolved V gene covers under half of the shortfall, and the cause of the remainder is unknown. The sample table holds some 2.1 million clones, of which just under 95% were seen once. Approximately 1.6% of the sample rests with the top ten. Sequenced material: naive CD8+ T cells from PBMCs. The sample's cell subset or site label is to be understood as: CD45RA+CCR7+. The receptor source for this set is a man aged 18-30 years in good health. Some clones in this sample may be carry-over from other donors' samples.

The rearrangement uses TRBV5-1 and TRBJ2-1; 8 nucleotides agree with TRBD2. Germline CDR1 SGHRS, CDR2 YFSETQ. The CDR3 totals 17 residues. Losses at the gene ends were 2 bases for V and 8 bases for J; bases not matched to a gene: 15. In DNA, the CDR3 is TGCGCCAGCAGCTTAGGCCCGGGACTAGGGGATGGCTATGAGCAGTTCTTC. Amino acids: CASSLGPGLGDGYEQFF.

This chain connects TRBV6-4 to TRBJ2-2; possibly TRBD1 for D (6 bases). This CDR3 contains 18 residues. CDR1 and CDR2 (germline): MRHNA, SNTAGT. The V gene lost 2 bases and the J gene lost 3 bases, with 19 bases spanning the gap. CDR3 DNA sequence: TGTGCCAGCAGTGACCCCCGGACAGATAAGAGGGACACCGGGGAGCTGTTTTTT. Amino acids: CASSDPRTDKRDTGELFF.

V gene TRBV7-6 combines with J gene TRBJ2-3, with a weak D call TRBD2 (6 bases). Trimming left V 5 bases short and J 0 bases short, with 15 bases between. The CDR3 is made up of 16 amino acids. The V gene's germline CDR1 is SGHVS and CDR2 FNYEAQ. For the CDR3, the DNA is TGTGCCAGCAGCCCAAGCGGGCCTACTAGCACAGATACGCAGTATTTT. Its translation is CASSPSGPTSTDTQYF.

This clone was observed once. The chain links TRBV11-2 to TRBJ2-2; unclear D gene. The V end was cut by 3 bases, the J end by 5 bases, with 19 bases between. Germline CDR1 and CDR2: SGHAT and FQNNGV. There are 17 residues in the CDR3. The CDR3 is CASSLSAAFQRTGELFF. In DNA form, the CDR3 reads TGTGCCAGCAGCTTGAGTGCGGCCTTCCAGAGGACCGGGGAGCTGTTTTTT.

The chain couples TRBV28 to TRBJ2-1; the D gene is possibly TRBD1 (6 bases). CDR3 length equals 16 residues. V lost 3 bases, J lost 7 bases, and 19 bases lay in between. In germline, CDR1 is MDHEN, CDR2 SYDVKM. CDR3 residues: CASSFPLFRTDNEQFF. CDR3 nucleotide sequence: TGTGCCAGCAGTTTCCCACTATTCAGGACAGATAATGAGCAGTTCTTC.

This rearrangement joins TRBV28 to TRBJ2-5; 10 positions agree with TRBD2. The trim removed 6 bases at V and 1 base at J, leaving 17 bases unmatched. The length of the CDR3 is 19 residues. Germline values: CDR1 MDHEN, CDR2 SYDVKM. The CDR3: CASSPPILAGEKSQETQYF. Here the CDR3 DNA reads TGTGCCAGCAGCCCTCCAATTCTAGCGGGAGAGAAAAGCCAAGAGACCCAGTACTTC.

This chain connects TRBV27 to TRBJ2-1; 11 nucleotides agree with TRBD2. Germline trimming cut 5 bases from V and 0 bases from J; bases unmatched to any gene: 6. CDR1 and CDR2 (germline): MNHEY, SMNVEV (reference sequence). The CDR3 totals 17 residues. The CDR3 region is CASSVAGGFGSYNEQFF. The CDR3, as DNA: TGTGCCAGCAGTGTAGCGGGAGGGTTCGGCTCCTACAATGAGCAGTTCTTC.

This sequence joins TRBV21-1 and TRBJ2-7; the D segment call TRBD2 is taken from the table without a DNA check. TRBV21-1 is assigned pseudogene status. This CDR3 comprises 22 residues. The CDR3 loop reads CASSPKIWAVLAGVPWFYEQYF. In DNA form, the CDR3 reads TGTGCCAGCAGCCCAAAGATCTGGGCAGTACTAGCGGGAGTTCCATGGTTTTACGAGCAGTACTTC.

A word on this clone: Other DNA variants within this sample encode the same CDR3. The rearrangement links TRBV6-5 to TRBJ1-1; no firm D call. The CDR3 is 13 residues long. Germline V lookup: CDR1 MNHEY, CDR2 SVGAGI. Trimming pared 2 bases from V and 1 base from J, leaving 5 bases between. The CDR3 DNA reads TGTGCCAGCAGTTACGAGGGGAACACTGAAGCTTTCTTT. Amino acids: CASSYEGNTEAFF.

DNA of the CDR3: TGTGCCAGCAGTGAAGCCGGGGGGACAGACCAAGAGACCCAGTACTTC. Translation: CASSEAGGTDQETQYF. The rearrangement links TRBV2 to TRBJ2-5; either TRBD1 or TRBD2 may supply D (7 bases each). CDR1 and CDR2 (germline): SNHLY, FYNNEI. V was trimmed by 0 bases and J by 0 bases, leaving 11 bases between them. The CDR3 is made up of 16 amino acids.

This chain connects TRBV7-6 to TRBJ2-7, with a tentative D call TRBD1 (5 bases). The CDR3 runs to 16 residues. Germline values: CDR1 SGHVS, CDR2 FNYEAQ. Trimming cost V 1 base and J 0 bases, with 13 bases left between them. The CDR3: CASSLEQDRSSYEQYF. The CDR3 DNA follows: TGTGCCAGCAGCTTAGAACAGGATAGAAGCTCCTACGAGCAGTACTTC.

The rearrangement joins TRBV27 to TRBJ1-3; unclear D gene. Trimming cost V 2 bases and J 0 bases, with 8 bases left between them. Germline values: CDR1 MNHEY, CDR2 SMNVEV (reference sequence). The CDR3 sequence is 15 residues long. CDR3 sequence: CASSLMGGSGNTIYF. The CDR3 DNA sequence: TGTGCCAGCAGTTTAATGGGCGGCTCTGGAAACACCATATATTTT.

The rearrangement links TRBV28 to TRBJ1-4; 8 nucleotides match TRBD1. CDR3 length: 16 amino acids. V dropped 2 bases and J dropped 5; count of bases not matched to a gene: 7. Germline V gene sequence: CDR1 MDHEN, CDR2 SYDVKM. CDR3 protein: CASSLVVSGGNEKLFF. CDR3 nucleotides: TGTGCCAGCAGTTTAGTCGTGTCAGGGGGCAATGAAAAACTGTTTTTT.

V is TRBV19 and J is TRBJ2-7; 7 bases align to TRBD2. CDR1 is LNHDA, CDR2 SQIVND, per germline (reference sequence). After removal of 4 bases from V and 0 bases from J, the junction contained 3 bases not matched to a gene. The CDR3 is 14 amino acids. In DNA, the CDR3 is TGTGCCAGTAGTACCCCGGGAGGCTCCTACGAGCAGTACTTC. Translated: CASSTPGGSYEQYF.

This rearrangement joins TRBV29-1 to TRBJ2-7; 9 bases line up with TRBD1. Germline CDR1 reads SQVTM; CDR2 reads ANQGSEA. J was trimmed by 0 bases and V by 8 bases; bases with no gene match: 5. This CDR3 is 13 amino acids long. The CDR3 is CSSRDRDSYEQYF. CDR3 coding DNA: TGCAGCAGCCGGGACAGGGACTCCTACGAGCAGTACTTC.

This chain links TRBV21-1 with TRBJ2-7; the D call TRBD1 from the table was never checked on the DNA. TRBV21-1 counts as a pseudogene. The CDR3 runs to 15 residues. The CDR3 protein is CASSTRGQGDYEQYF. In nucleotides, the CDR3 is TGTGCCAGCAGCACTCGAGGACAGGGGGACTACGAGCAGTACTTC.

This rearrangement joins TRBV6-1 to TRBJ1-4; D ambiguous. The length of the CDR3 is 17 residues. Germline CDR1 is MNHNS and CDR2 is SASEGT. The V and J ends lost 4 bases and 0 bases respectively, with 15 bases between them. The CDR3 DNA sequence: TGTGCCAGCAGTGGTGGGAGGTCGCGAACAACTAATGAAAAACTGTTTTTT. Translated, it gives CASSGGRSRTTNEKLFF.

J is TRBJ1-2 and V is TRBV7-9; D call uncertain. V was shortened by 5 bases and J by 4 bases, with 11 bases between the two germline ends. The CDR3 spans 13 residues. Germline-derived CDR1 and CDR2 are SEHNR and FQNEAQ (reference sequence). CDR3 region: CASSPGNSYGYTF. The CDR3 bases are TGTGCCAGCAGCCCCGGGAACAGCTATGGCTACACCTTC. Full variable domain (missing parts from reference TRBV7-9 and TRBJ1-2): DTGVSQNPRHKITKRGQNVTFRCDPISEHNRLYWYRQTLGQGPEFLTYFQNEAQLEKSRLLSDRFSAERPKGSFSTLEIQRTEQGDSAMYLCASSPGNSYGYTFGSGTRLTVV.

V is TRBV6-6 and J is TRBJ2-7; 11 bases line up with TRBD2. This CDR3 is built from 16 residues. The junction had 9 bases not matched to a gene; V was cut back by 2 bases and J by 6 bases. The germline V gene has CDR1 MNHNY and CDR2 SVGAGI (reference sequence). The CDR3 DNA is TGTGCCAGCAGTTACCAATTTAGCGGGAGGGAAGGCGAGCAGTACTTC. It specifies CASSYQFSGREGEQYF.

The V and J genes are TRBV9 and TRBJ2-1; TRBD2 agrees at 12 bases. The germline gives CDR1 SGDLS, CDR2 YYNGEE. The CDR3 has 17 residues. The J segment lost 7 bases and the V segment lost 0 bases, leaving 8 bases of the junction unmatched. Here the CDR3 reads CASSVEWGTSGRNEQFF. As DNA, the CDR3 is TGTGCCAGCAGCGTAGAATGGGGGACTAGCGGGCGGAATGAGCAGTTCTTC.